The 32 T cell receptor beta chains given below trace back to one sample, sequenced in a study of cytomegalovirus exposure and HLA in healthy donors. Here immunoSEQ multiplex PCR was the method, and the copy in TCRdb shows in-frame clones only, minus some. The sample includes 45,000 to 65,000 clones, 80% to 95% of them seen just once. The specimen sequenced was PBMCs. The receptors derive from a man aged 18 to 35 in good health and CMV-seronegative.

The rearrangement joins TRBV15 to TRBJ2-2, with D uncertain. The CDR3 extends over 14 amino acids. Trimming took off 0 bases at V and 6 bases at J, with 8 bases between the two ends. Per germline, CDR1 LNHNV and CDR2 YYDKDF (reference sequence). The CDR3 spells CATSRDLAAGELFF. The CDR3 region has the DNA TGTGCCACCAGCAGAGATTTGGCCGCCGGGGAGCTGTTTTTT.

This clone appeared a few times. V usage is TRBV10-3 and J usage is TRBJ2-5; 8 bases line up with TRBD2. There are 15 residues in the CDR3. From germline, CDR1 is ENHRY and CDR2 SYGVKD. V was pared by 0 bases and J by 5 bases, with 5 bases of the junction left unmatched. The CDR3 region is CAISESGLVMETQYF. CDR3 nucleotide sequence: TGTGCCATCAGTGAGTCGGGACTAGTAATGGAGACCCAGTACTTC.

The rearrangement joins TRBV6-5 to TRBJ1-4; D is unclear. The CDR3 is 14 residues long. CDR1 is MNHEY, CDR2 SVGAGI, per germline. V was cut by 2 bases and J by 9 bases, with 13 bases left in between. DNA for the CDR3: TGTGCCAGCAGTTACGAAGGACTAGGGCAAAAACTGTTTTTT. It specifies CASSYEGLGQKLFF.

J is TRBJ2-7 and V is TRBV7-9; possibly TRBD2 for D (6 bases). V lost 2 bases, J lost 1 base, and 12 bases lay in between. The CDR3 is made up of 15 amino acids. CDR1 is SEHNR, CDR2 FQNEAQ, per germline (reference sequence). CDR3 in amino acids: CASSLRSEGSYEQYF. The CDR3 coding sequence is TGTGCCAGCAGCTTACGGTCGGAGGGGTCCTACGAGCAGTACTTC.

The chain has TRBV7-2 and TRBJ2-3, with 8 bases that match TRBD2. The CDR3 is 15 amino acids. The junction had 8 bases not matched to a gene; V was cut back by 3 bases and J by 6 bases. Germline CDR1 is SGHTA and CDR2 is FQGNSA. CDR3 sequence (DNA): TGTGCCAGCAGCTTCGCGGGAGGATGGGCCGATACGCAGTATTTT. Its translation is CASSFAGGWADTQYF. Full variable domain (outside the CDR3, taken from reference TRBV7-2 and TRBJ2-3): GAGVSQSPSNKVTEKGKDVELRCDPISGHTALYWYRQSLGQGLEFLIYFQGNSAPDKSGLPSDRFSAERTGGSVSTLTIQRTQQEDSAVYLCASSFAGGWADTQYFGPGTRLTVL.

This clone was observed once. This chain uses TRBV28 with TRBJ1-5; perhaps TRBD1 as D (5 bases). The CDR3 has 13 amino acids. Trimming cost V 9 bases and J 1 base, with 10 bases left between them. Germline loops: CDR1 MDHEN, CDR2 SYDVKM. CDR3: CASRQLSNQPQHF. In DNA form, the CDR3 reads TGTGCCAGTAGACAGCTAAGCAATCAGCCCCAGCATTTT.

The J gene is TRBJ2-1, the V gene TRBV5-1; 7 nucleotides match TRBD1. Germline V gene data show CDR1 as SGHRS and CDR2 as YFSETQ. CDR3 size: 17 residues. V lost 4 bases, J lost 1 base, and 11 bases stayed unmatched. The CDR3 loop is CASSPSRTGESYNEQFF. In DNA, the CDR3 is TGCGCCAGCAGCCCTTCGAGAACAGGGGAGTCCTACAATGAGCAGTTCTTC.

V is TRBV6-5 and J is TRBJ1-1; 7 positions agree with TRBD1. The ends lost 5 bases at V and 4 bases at J; junction bases unmatched: 10. Germline-derived CDR1 and CDR2 are MNHEY and SVGAGI. This CDR3 comprises 15 residues. The CDR3 here is CASSQGGLGSTEAFF. The CDR3 DNA follows: TGTGCCAGCAGTCAGGGGGGACTTGGGAGCACTGAAGCTTTCTTT.

The chain is built from TRBV18 and TRBJ1-2, with 7 bases aligning to TRBD1. Germline CDR1 KGHSH, CDR2 LQKENI. V lost 3 bases, J lost 0 bases, and 7 bases stayed unmatched. The length of the CDR3 is 16 residues. CDR3 DNA: TGTGCCAGCTCACCGGGAGTGGGGACAGCTAACTATGGCTACACCTTC. Translating gives CASSPGVGTANYGYTF.

J is TRBJ1-3 and V is TRBV4-1; D is uncertain. Germline V gives CDR1 MGHRA, CDR2 YSYEKL. The CDR3 length is 15 residues. V was shortened by 0 bases and J by 0 bases, with 6 bases between the two germline ends. CDR3 bases: TGCGCCAGCAGCCAAGATCCCAGCTCTGGAAACACCATATATTTT. Amino acid sequence: CASSQDPSSGNTIYF.

This clone has a handful of counts. The chain links TRBV6-4 to TRBJ1-2; 10 bases agree with TRBD1. CDR1 and CDR2 (germline): MRHNA, SNTAGT. CDR3 size: 15 residues. V lost 5 bases to trimming and J lost 4 bases; unmatched junction nucleotides: 7. The CDR3 spells CASSNDRGRGYGYTF. The CDR3 coding sequence is TGTGCCAGCAGTAATGACAGGGGGCGCGGCTATGGCTACACCTTC.

V usage is TRBV7-6 and J usage is TRBJ2-1, with 10 bases identical to TRBD2. The germline gives CDR1 SGHVS, CDR2 FNYEAQ. V lost 3 bases to trimming and J lost 5 bases; unmatched junction nucleotides: 4. The CDR3 is 15 amino acids. The CDR3 region is CASSFSSGSDNEQFF. As DNA, the CDR3 is TGTGCCAGCAGCTTTTCTAGCGGGAGTGACAATGAGCAGTTCTTC.

V is TRBV18 and J is TRBJ2-1; 7 bases agree with TRBD1. The CDR3 loop spans 16 amino acids. Germline assignment: CDR1 KGHSH and CDR2 LQKENI. V lost 1 base and J lost 4; bases outside the gene matches: 7. The CDR3 coding sequence is TGTGCCAGCTCACCACTATCGGACAGGAGTTACAATGAGCAGTTCTTC. Encoded protein: CASSPLSDRSYNEQFF. Filled out from reference TRBV18 and TRBJ2-1, the complete variable domain reads NAGVMQNPRHLVRRRGQEARLRCSPMKGHSHVYWYRQLPEEGLKFMVYLQKENIIDESGMPKERFSAEFPKEGPSILRIQQVVRGDSAAYFCASSPLSDRSYNEQFFGPGTRLTVL.

V is TRBV19 and J is TRBJ2-5, with 8 bases that match TRBD2. Germline assignment: CDR1 LNHDA and CDR2 SQIVND (reference sequence). This CDR3 has 13 amino acids. Trimming at V came to 6 bases and at J to 2 bases, leaving 2 bases not matched to a gene. The DNA for the CDR3 is TGTGCCAGTAGACTAGCGGTACAAGAGACCCAGTACTTC. Translated, it gives CASRLAVQETQYF.

About this clone itself: Other DNA sequences within the sample encode an identical CDR3. The genes are TRBV6-5 and TRBJ1-5; TRBD1 is a possible D gene (5 bases). V was clipped by 2 bases and J by 4 bases, with 6 bases between them. The germline V gene has CDR1 MNHEY and CDR2 SVGAGI. This CDR3 has 13 amino acids. Here the CDR3 DNA reads TGTGCCAGCAGTTACGGGGGGAATCAGCCCCAGCATTTT. It codes for CASSYGGNQPQHF.

The J gene is TRBJ2-1, the V gene TRBV11-3; possibly TRBD2 for D (5 bases). This CDR3 has 15 residues. V was cut by 1 base and J by 3 bases, with 10 bases left in between. Germline V lookup: CDR1 SGHNT, CDR2 YENEEA. The CDR3 DNA is TGTGCCAGCAGCTTAGGGCTAGCCGTCTACAATGAGCAGTTCTTC. Its translation: CASSLGLAVYNEQFF. Drawing the rest from reference TRBV11-3 and TRBJ2-1, the complete variable domain is EAGVVQSPRYKIIEKKQPVAFWCNPISGHNTLYWYLQNLGQGPELLIRYENEEAVDDSQLPKDRFSAERLKGVDSTLKIQPAELGDSAVYLCASSLGLAVYNEQFFGPGTRLTVL.

V is TRBV9 and J is TRBJ2-1; 9 positions match TRBD2. CDR3 length equals 13 residues. Unmatched junction bases numbered 5, after V lost 7 bases and J lost 6 bases. Germline CDR1 reads SGDLS; CDR2 reads YYNGEE. The CDR3 loop reads CASGGRALNEQFF. The CDR3 coding sequence is TGTGCCAGCGGCGGGAGGGCCCTCAATGAGCAGTTCTTC. Variable domain in full (rest from reference TRBV9 and TRBJ2-1): DSGVTQTPKHLITATGQRVTLRCSPRSGDLSVYWYQQSLDQGLQFLIQYYNGEERAKGNILERFSAQQFPDLHSELNLSSLELGDSALYFCASGGRALNEQFFGPGTRLTVL.

This sequence joins TRBV5-1 and TRBJ2-5, with TRBD1 matching over 7 bases. CDR3 length: 14 amino acids. Germline lookup yields CDR1 SGHRS and CDR2 YFSETQ. Losses at the gene ends were 4 bases for V and 2 bases for J; bases not matched to a gene: 5. Written as DNA, the CDR3 is TGCGCCAGCAGCCCTGAGGGACAGCAAGAGACCCAGTACTTC. Translating gives CASSPEGQQETQYF. The complete variable domain, with remaining parts taken from reference TRBV5-1 and TRBJ2-5, reads KAGVTQTPRYLIKTRGQQVTLSCSPISGHRSVSWYQQTPGQGLQFLFEYFSETQRNKGNFPGRFSGRQFSNSRSEMNVSTLELGDSALYLCASSPEGQQETQYFGPGTRLLVL.

This clone was seen more than once but under ten times. The chain carries TRBV2 and TRBJ1-2; TRBD1 matches 7 bases. V dropped 0 bases and J dropped 2; count of bases not matched to a gene: 3. Looked up from germline, CDR1 is SNHLY and CDR2 is FYNNEI. The CDR3 has 15 amino acids. CDR3 sequence: CASSEAPTGNYGYTF. The CDR3 bases are TGTGCCAGCAGTGAAGCACCGACAGGGAACTATGGCTACACCTTC.

V is TRBV15 and J is TRBJ2-2, with a possible D match to TRBD1 (6 bases). The CDR3 spans 16 residues. CDR1 is LNHNV, CDR2 YYDKDF, per germline (reference sequence). The V end was cut by 3 bases, the J end by 4 bases, with 15 bases between. The CDR3 DNA is TGTGCCACCAGCAGGAGATCAGGGGCGAGCACCGGGGAGCTGTTTTTT. As protein: CATSRRSGASTGELFF.

This chain connects TRBV4-1 to TRBJ1-4; D unclear. CDR1 and CDR2 (germline): MGHRA, YSYEKL. There are 17 residues in the CDR3. V gave up 2 bases and J gave up 2 bases, with 15 bases separating them. In DNA, the CDR3 is TGCGCCAGCAGCCAACTCCCCGGAGTGTGGACTAATGAAAAACTGTTTTTT. This codes for CASSQLPGVWTNEKLFF.

The chain has TRBV21-1 and TRBJ2-3; no check of the table's D call, TRBD2, against the DNA was made. TRBV21-1 is a known pseudogene. This CDR3 has 17 amino acids. CDR3: CASSKACAAGGDDTQYF. The CDR3 DNA is TGTGCCAGCAGCAAAGCCTGCGCAGCCGGAGGGGATGATACGCAGTATTTT.

V is TRBV28 and J is TRBJ1-1; tentatively, D is TRBD1 (5 bases). This CDR3 spans 15 amino acids. Trimming removed 3 bases at V and 1 base at J, with 12 bases between. Germline loops: CDR1 MDHEN, CDR2 SYDVKM. CDR3 region: CASSFMEGPNTEAFF. In DNA form, the CDR3 reads TGTGCCAGCAGTTTCATGGAGGGGCCGAACACTGAAGCTTTCTTT.

The CDR3 coding sequence is TGTGCCAGTAGTATAGGGCTAGCCCTCTCCTACGAGCAGTACTTC. Translation: CASSIGLALSYEQYF. The chain has TRBV19 and TRBJ2-7, with D possibly being TRBD2 (5 bases). The length of the CDR3 is 15 residues. The germline V gene encodes CDR1 LNHDA and CDR2 SQIVND (reference sequence). Deletions cut 1 base from V and 0 bases from J, with 10 bases between.

In this sample, this clone turned up once. The chain carries TRBV4-2 and TRBJ2-7; TRBD2 agrees at 8 bases. CDR3 length equals 15 residues. Germline V lookup: CDR1 LGHNA, CDR2 YNFKEQ. V was pared by 4 bases and J by 1 base, with 6 bases of the junction left unmatched. In nucleotides, the CDR3 is TGTGCCAGCAGCCTAGTTAGCGGGGCTTCCTACGAGCAGTACTTC. This gives the protein CASSLVSGASYEQYF.

The chain couples TRBV4-1 to TRBJ2-1, with TRBD2 matching over 7 bases. CDR3 length: 18 amino acids. Looked up from germline, CDR1 is MGHRA and CDR2 is YSYEKL. The J segment lost 6 bases and the V segment lost 0 bases, leaving 14 bases of the junction unmatched. The CDR3 DNA is TGCGCCAGCAGCCAAGATGGGGCGGGGAGGGGAGATCGCAATGAGCAGTTCTTC. Protein product: CASSQDGAGRGDRNEQFF.

The sample holds one count of this clone. The chain joins TRBV28 to TRBJ1-4; 9 bases map to TRBD1. V was clipped by 6 bases and J by 8 bases; unmatched bases: 7. CDR3 size: 14 residues. Germline CDR1 reads MDHEN; CDR2 reads SYDVKM. CDR3 sequence reads: CASSRTGEREKLFF. CDR3 bases: TGTGCCAGCAGCCGGACAGGGGAACGGGAAAAACTGTTTTTT.

This rearrangement joins TRBV27 to TRBJ1-5; D is unclear. The germline V and J ends were trimmed by 6 bases and 4 bases, with 13 bases remaining between them. The CDR3 contains 14 residues. The germline gives CDR1 MNHEY, CDR2 SMNVEV (reference sequence). CDR3 in amino acids: CASRNSELNQPQHF. CDR3 DNA sequence: TGTGCCAGCAGGAACAGTGAACTTAATCAGCCCCAGCATTTT.

The chain carries TRBV7-2 and TRBJ2-7; D possibly corresponds to TRBD2 (6 bases). V was trimmed by 0 bases and J by 2 bases, leaving 11 bases between them. The germline V gene encodes CDR1 SGHTA and CDR2 FQGNSA. This CDR3 is built from 15 residues. CDR3 in DNA: TGTGCCAGCAGCTTAGCCGGGACTCCTACCTACGAGCAGTACTTC. Its protein is CASSLAGTPTYEQYF.

The J gene is TRBJ1-5, the V gene TRBV19, with D maybe TRBD1 (6 bases). The V end lost 5 bases, the J end lost 4 bases, and 18 bases lay between the germline ends. This CDR3 spans 16 amino acids. In germline, CDR1 is LNHDA, CDR2 SQIVND (reference sequence). The CDR3: CASSPHWGTGNQPQHF. CDR3 nucleotide sequence: TGTGCCAGTAGTCCGCATTGGGGAACAGGGAATCAGCCCCAGCATTTT.

The chain joins TRBV11-2 to TRBJ2-3, with D maybe TRBD1 (6 bases). The CDR3 has 14 amino acids. Germline V gene sequence: CDR1 SGHAT, CDR2 FQNNGV. With 5 bases removed from V and 4 bases from J, the gap between germline ends came to 13 bases. CDR3 nucleotides: TGTGCCAGCAGCCTATGGACAGTCGCAGATACGCAGTATTTT. Translated, it gives CASSLWTVADTQYF.

The chain joins TRBV9 to TRBJ2-4; 9 nucleotides agree with TRBD1. The CDR3 is 17 residues long. The V gene's germline CDR1 is SGDLS and CDR2 YYNGEE. V lost 3 bases to trimming and J lost 3 bases; unmatched junction nucleotides: 10. DNA of the CDR3: TGTGCCAGCAGCGGGCGGACAGGGGAGGAGGACAAAAACATTCAGTACTTC. Amino acids: CASSGRTGEEDKNIQYF.